These T cell receptor beta chains were read from a single sample in a study of cytomegalovirus exposure and HLA in healthy donors. Produced via immunoSEQ multiplex PCR; TCRdb's table is partial and in-frame only. The sample gives approximately 220,000 clones, about 77% of which show up once; less than 2% is in the top ten. Sample: PBMCs. These receptor sequences come from a woman under 40 in good health and CMV-seronegative. Each CDR3 is given with its conserved first and last residue. The D gene is left open where the match is weak. Some rows mark clone size as missing; the rest say once, few, many or name a class of expanded clone.

V gene	D gene	clone size	J gene	CDR3 protein	CDR3 DNA
TRBV5-6	TRBD1	few	TRBJ2-7	CASSNTPGTGIYEQYF	TGTGCCAGCAGCAATACACCAGGGACAGGGATCTACGAGCAGTACTTC
TRBV20-1	NA	NA	TRBJ1-2	CSAASRDYTF	TGCAGTGCTGCCTCGAGGGACTACACCTTC
TRBV5-1	NA	NA	TRBJ2-5	CASSLRLEGEQYF	TGCGCCAGCAGCTTAAGGCTTGAGGGAGAGCAGTACTTC
TRBV6-5	NA	NA	TRBJ1-1	CASSYSEQAEAFF	TGTGCCAGCAGTTACTCCGAACAGGCTGAAGCTTTCTTT
TRBV6-5	NA	NA	TRBJ1-2	CASSYRGLANYGYTF	TGTGCCAGCAGTTACAGGGGTTTGGCTAACTATGGCTACACCTTC
TRBV4-2	NA	NA	TRBJ1-1	CASSFSANTEAFF	TGTGCCAGCAGCTTCAGCGCGAACACTGAGGCTTTCTTT
TRBV4-2	TRBD1	NA	TRBJ1-2	CASSQDRGQGARGYTF	TGTGCCAGCAGCCAAGATAGGGGACAGGGGGCCAGGGGCTACACCTTC
TRBV28	NA	few	TRBJ1-1	CASRRGGGNTEAFF	TGTGCCAGCAGGAGGGGAGGAGGTAACACTGAAGCTTTCTTT
TRBV5-5	NA	NA	TRBJ1-2	CASSFQGMAGYTF	TGTGCCAGCAGCTTTCAGGGTATGGCTGGCTACACCTTC
TRBV2	TRBD2	NA	TRBJ2-5	CASSAPLPLAGVWETQYF	TGTGCCAGCAGCGCGCCCCTTCCACTAGCGGGGGTTTGGGAGACCCAGTACTTC
TRBV7-6	TRBD2	once	TRBJ2-7	CASSNRLAGEQSHEQYF	TGTGCCAGCAGCAACAGACTAGCGGGAGAACAGTCCCACGAGCAGTACTTC
TRBV4-1	NA	NA	TRBJ2-3	CASSQGTSTSTDTQYF	TGCGCCAGCAGCCAAGGGACTTCTACTAGCACAGATACGCAGTATTTT
TRBV9	TRBD2	NA	TRBJ2-7	CASSALAGAYEQYF	TGTGCCAGCAGCGCACTAGCGGGAGCTTACGAGCAGTACTTC
TRBV4-1	NA	NA	TRBJ2-2	CASTRLGGTGELFF	TGCGCCAGCACCCGGTTAGGGGGCACCGGGGAGCTGTTTTTT
TRBV2	TRBD2	NA	TRBJ2-5	CASSFSGGGQETQYF	TGTGCCAGCAGTTTTAGCGGGGGAGGACAAGAGACCCAGTACTTC
TRBV6-5	NA	NA	TRBJ2-1	CASSSPGRVNEQFF	TGTGCCAGCAGTTCCCCCGGCAGGGTCAATGAGCAGTTCTTC
TRBV6-1	TRBD1	NA	TRBJ2-7	CASQIQGGSYEQYF	TGTGCCAGCCAAATACAGGGGGGCAGCTACGAGCAGTACTTC
TRBV7-9	NA	NA	TRBJ2-2	CASSSAGANTGELFF	TGTGCCAGCAGCTCAGCAGGAGCGAACACCGGGGAGCTGTTTTTT
TRBV5-1	TRBD2	NA	TRBJ2-1	CASSLLASGSSYNEQFF	TGCGCCAGCAGCTTGTTGGCTAGCGGGAGCTCCTACAATGAGCAGTTCTTC
TRBV7-8	NA	few	TRBJ2-7	CASSLAGFRESSYEQYF	TGTGCCAGCAGCTTAGCCGGATTCCGGGAATCTTCCTACGAGCAGTACTTC
TRBV30	NA	few	TRBJ2-4	CAWSVHRNIQYF	TGTGCCTGGAGTGTGCACAGAAACATTCAGTACTTC
TRBV5-1	TRBD1	NA	TRBJ2-7	CASSRGQGAYEQYF	TGCGCCAGCAGCCGGGGGCAGGGGGCTTACGAGCAGTACTTC
TRBV4-2	TRBD2	NA	TRBJ2-3	CASSQDHSGDSDTQYF	TGTGCCAGCAGCCAAGATCATAGCGGGGATTCAGATACGCAGTATTTT
TRBV5-1	NA	NA	TRBJ2-2	CASSPGTGELFF	TGCGCCAGCAGCCCGGGAACCGGGGAGCTGTTTTTT
TRBV19	TRBD2	once	TRBJ2-5	CASSRGGDYQETQYF	TGTGCCAGTAGTAGGGGGGGTGACTACCAAGAGACCCAGTACTTC